The present T cell receptor (beta chain) was sequenced within a study of T cell responses to AZD1222 COVID-19 vaccine (dated by TCRdb to 2020 to 2023). Some background on the complete study: TCR sequencing covered fewer than 250 trial participants: 200 to 220 given two doses of AZD1222 and 26 given two doses of MenACWY control vaccine. Trial participants were enrolled by age into subgroups of 18-55, 56-69 and 70-plus years, and around 150, 28 and 57 TCR-sequenced participants, respectively, were included in these subgroups. The paper as a whole reports these results and caveats: Spike-specific TCR breadth and depth rose significantly after two AZD1222 doses compared with day 0 and with MenACWY recipients. Reportedly, close to half of the unique spike-specific TCRs recognized epitopes lying outside the regions that are mutated in the B.1.351 and B.1.1.7 variants. CD4 TCRs associated with the vaccine covered the entire spike protein, and the dominant responses were in regions 160-218 and 743-854. Conclusions about previously exposed vaccinees are limited because only a handful of AZD1222 recipients were SARS-CoV-2 seropositive at baseline. Because no day 14 peak-response samples were available, the repertoires could be characterized only after the peak T cell response. Participants were mostly white British, with more females than males. The authors suggested clonal diversity may have been underestimated. In the small 56-69-year group, the increase in depth fell short of significance, most likely because of low power.

Sample time point, as interpreted from the label and publication: about 28 days (+/-7) after the second vaccine dose. AZD1222 recipients given second doses at about 4 weeks or at about 12 weeks were pooled, since spike-specific TCR depth and breadth were not found to differ between the two schedules. Vaccinee samples were obtained from the UK trials COV001 and COV002, which included a single-blind randomized controlled phase 2/3 trial of AZD1222 (ChAdOx1 nCoV-19) in healthy adults. For TCRbeta chain sequencing, PBMC samples from trial participants were taken at day 0 and at day 28 after the second dose. Cut back by 5 bases and 1 base, the V and J ends lie 12 bases apart. The germline V gene (reference sequence) sets CDR1 to SGHNT and CDR2 to YYREEE. Inclusive of the bounding cysteine and phenylalanine, the CDR3 is 14 residues long. The entry retains the CDR3 DNA only, 42 bases that are in frame from base 1.

The CDR3 regions of human TCRbeta chains were analyzed by immunosequencing. In the source study's methods: Repertoire TCRs were checked for matches against a reference library of SARS-CoV-2-specific TCRs that had been generated using the MIRA antigen-specificity platform. Breadth meant the fraction of unique TCRs that were SARS-CoV-2-associated, whereas depth meant the fraction of total T cells that were SARS-CoV-2-associated. Using the MIRA data, each spike-specific TCR was assigned both to the spike region to which the TCR was reactive and to a CD4 or CD8 class. Log10-transformed breadth and depth values were compared by one-way ANOVA with Sidak's multiple comparisons tests. Not all clones reach the TCRdb copy of this immuneACCESS table, which keeps in-frame sequences only. Checked studies attribute under half of the gap to unresolved V genes and leave the rest unexplained. That table furnishes V, J and clone size, whereas the DNA furnished D and trimming. For this sample the table gives about 180,000 clones, of which 85% to 90% were detected only once. Jointly, the top ten make up 25% to 30% of the sample.

This clone has just one count. The antigen it recognizes is unknown. No qualities accompany the bases; no much larger clone lies one base away. The sequence was obtained from an adult who received the AZD1222 COVID-19 vaccine. The source was peripheral blood, collected 28 days after the second AZD1222 dose. This chain is built from TRBV5-4 and TRBJ2-5; a tentative D match to TRBD1 spans 5 bases. The CDR3 sequence is CASSLGATQETQYF. Read as DNA, the sequence is TGTGCCAGCAGTCTAGGGGCGACCCAAGAGACCCAGTACTTC.